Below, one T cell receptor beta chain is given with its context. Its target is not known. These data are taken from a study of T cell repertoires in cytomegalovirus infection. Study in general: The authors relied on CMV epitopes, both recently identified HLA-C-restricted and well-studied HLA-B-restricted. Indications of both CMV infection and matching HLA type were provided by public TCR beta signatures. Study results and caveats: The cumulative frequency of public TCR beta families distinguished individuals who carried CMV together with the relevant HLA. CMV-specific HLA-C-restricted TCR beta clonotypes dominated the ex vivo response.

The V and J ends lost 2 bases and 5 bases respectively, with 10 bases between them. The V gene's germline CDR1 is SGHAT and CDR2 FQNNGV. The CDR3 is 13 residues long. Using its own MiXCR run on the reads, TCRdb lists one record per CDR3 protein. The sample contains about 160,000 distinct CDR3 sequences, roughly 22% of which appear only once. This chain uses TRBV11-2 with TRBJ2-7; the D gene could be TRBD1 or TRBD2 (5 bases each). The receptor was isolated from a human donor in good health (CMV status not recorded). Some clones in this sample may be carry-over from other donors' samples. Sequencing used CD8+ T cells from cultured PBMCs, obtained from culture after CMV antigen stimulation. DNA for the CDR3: TGTGCCAGCAGCTTAAATGGGGGTGACGAGCAGTACTTC. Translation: CASSLNGGDEQYF.